Presented here are 12 T cell receptor beta chains from one specimen sequenced in a study of cytomegalovirus exposure and HLA in healthy donors. PCR involved 60 Vbeta and 13 Jbeta primers. Here immunoSEQ multiplex PCR was the method, and the copy in TCRdb shows in-frame clones only, minus some. This sample has 250,000 to 350,000 clones, with roughly 90% found just once. Specimen: PBMCs. All receptors come from a man aged 35 to 55 in good health and CMV-seropositive.

V usage is TRBV4-3 and J usage is TRBJ1-5; D is possibly TRBD1 (6 bases). Trimming removed 1 base at V and 7 bases at J, with 14 bases between. Germline values: CDR1 LGHNA, CDR2 YSLEER. The CDR3 is 15 amino acids. Written as DNA, the CDR3 is TGCGCCAGCAGCCAAGGGACGGGGGGCGTACAGCCCCAGCATTTT. Protein product: CASSQGTGGVQPQHF.

The genes are TRBV4-1 and TRBJ2-5; TRBD2 agrees at 7 bases. The germline gives CDR1 MGHRA, CDR2 YSYEKL. The CDR3 covers 16 residues. The J segment lost 4 bases and the V segment lost 0 bases, leaving 8 bases of the junction unmatched. CDR3 sequence reads: CASSQDQGGSGETQYF. CDR3 DNA: TGCGCCAGCAGCCAAGATCAGGGCGGGAGCGGAGAGACCCAGTACTTC.

CDR3: CASSQAFGQTYEQYF. Written as DNA, the CDR3 is TGCGCCAGCAGCCAGGCTTTCGGACAGACTTACGAGCAGTACTTC. V usage is TRBV4-1 and J usage is TRBJ2-7, with TRBD1 as a possible D gene (6 bases). The germline V gene encodes CDR1 MGHRA and CDR2 YSYEKL. The CDR3 has 15 residues. V lost 3 bases and J lost 4, with 16 bases in between.

The sample holds a few counts of this clone. The DNA of the CDR3 is TGTGCCAGCAGCTTGGTGGTCCGGGGTGGCTACACCTTC. Its translation is CASSLVVRGGYTF. This chain uses TRBV5-6 with TRBJ1-2; no clear D. Per the germline V gene, CDR1 is SGHDT and CDR2 is YYEEEE. There are 13 residues in the CDR3. V shed 0 bases and J shed 7 bases, with 10 bases lying between them.

This chain uses TRBV9 with TRBJ2-2; TRBD1 agrees at 7 bases. Germline V gene lookup returns CDR1 SGDLS and CDR2 YYNGEE. V lost 1 base, J lost 8 bases, and 8 bases stayed unmatched. The CDR3 runs to 15 residues. In nucleotides, the CDR3 is TGTGCCAGCAGCGTACCGGGACAGCCTCCTGGGGAGCTGTTTTTT. Translating gives CASSVPGQPPGELFF.

The chain combines TRBV4-1 with TRBJ1-3, with 8 nucleotides matching TRBD1. The CDR3 is made up of 15 amino acids. With 4 bases clipped from V and 2 bases from J, the junction kept 4 bases outside the gene matches. From germline, CDR1 is MGHRA and CDR2 YSYEKL. CDR3 DNA sequence: TGCGCCAGCAGCCTCCTACAGGGGGCTGGAAACACCATATATTTT. It yields the protein CASSLLQGAGNTIYF.

CDR3 nucleotides: TGTGCCACCAGCACGGCGGCTAGCGGGAGGGAGACCCAGTACTTC. Its translation is CATSTAASGRETQYF. This rearrangement joins TRBV15 to TRBJ2-5; 11 bases align to TRBD2. The V gene end was trimmed by 4 bases and the J gene end by 5 bases; junction bases not matched to a gene: 6. CDR3 size: 15 residues. Germline V gene lookup returns CDR1 LNHNV and CDR2 YYDKDF (reference sequence).

This rearrangement joins TRBV7-2 to TRBJ2-5; the D is unclear. The ends were cut back, 6 bases at V and 5 bases at J, with 10 bases in the middle. Germline CDR1 is SGHTA and CDR2 is FQGNSA. This CDR3 spans 12 amino acids. The CDR3 DNA sequence: TGTGCCAGCAGAAGAGACTCCGAGACCCAGTACTTC. This encodes CASRRDSETQYF.

The count of this clone is one. The chain uses TRBV19 and TRBJ2-1, with 14 bases lining up with TRBD2. This CDR3 spans 17 amino acids. CDR1 is LNHDA and CDR2 is SQIVND in the germline V gene (reference sequence). After removal of 5 bases from V and 1 base from J, the junction contained 4 bases not matched to a gene. CDR3 protein: CASSFGTSGGSYNEQFF. CDR3 nucleotides: TGTGCCAGTAGTTTCGGGACTAGCGGGGGTTCCTACAATGAGCAGTTCTTC. The full variable domain, its missing parts supplied by reference TRBV19 and TRBJ2-1, is DGGITQSPKYLFRKEGQNVTLSCEQNLNHDAMYWYRQDPGQGLRLIYYSQIVNDFQKGDIAEGYSVSREKKESFPLTVTSAQKNPTAFYLCASSFGTSGGSYNEQFFGPGTRLTVL.

V is TRBV7-8 and J is TRBJ2-7; 8 nucleotides match TRBD1. Germline V gene lookup returns CDR1 SGHVS and CDR2 FQNEAQ. This CDR3 contains 21 residues. Germline trimming cut 1 base from V and 7 bases from J; bases unmatched to any gene: 27. The CDR3: CASSLGPPRDRKSGLGWEQYF. The CDR3 DNA reads TGTGCCAGCAGCTTAGGGCCCCCGCGGGACAGGAAAAGCGGGCTCGGGTGGGAGCAGTACTTC. The variable domain in full, completed from reference TRBV7-8 and TRBJ2-7, reads GAGVSQSPRYKVAKRGQDVALRCDPISGHVSLFWYQQALGQGPEFLTYFQNEAQLDKSGLPSDRFFAERPEGSVSTLKIQRTQQEDSAVYLCASSLGPPRDRKSGLGWEQYFGPGTRLTVT.

This clone appeared a few times. The genes are TRBV5-1 and TRBJ1-1; no firm D call. Germline V gives CDR1 SGHRS, CDR2 YFSETQ. The CDR3 runs to 14 residues. V was trimmed by 0 bases and J by 7 bases, leaving 13 bases between them. The CDR3 bases are TGCGCCAGCAGCTTGGCTGGAGGGCGTAGTGAAGCTTTCTTT. Translated, it gives CASSLAGGRSEAFF.

The chain uses TRBV5-1 and TRBJ1-2; D is unclear. The germline CDR1 and CDR2 sequences are SGHRS and YFSETQ. The CDR3 runs 15 residues. V lost 4 bases, J lost 4 bases, and 17 bases lay in between. CDR3 in DNA: TGCGCCAGCAGCCCTGCATCCTACTTAACCTATGGCTACACCTTC. The encoded protein is CASSPASYLTYGYTF.